This TCR beta chain was sequenced in a study of beta chain features in type 1 diabetes. On the study more broadly: Investigators examined 85 million to 110 million sorted cells across all samples. Study conclusions and caveats: Patients with Type 1 diabetes showed moderately but significantly shorter TCRB CDR3s in all four CD4+ subsets.

Since all of the isolated RNA was reverse transcribed, expressed TCRB transcripts were what got sequenced. Samples of naive, central memory and regulatory T cells yielded a mean of around 3.4 million reads. Libraries were prepared by immunoSEQ multiplex PCR; TCRdb keeps only in-frame clonotypes and omits some of them. The sample has hundreds of thousands of clones, 15% to 17% seen once. This clone has a handful of counts. Its antigen is undetermined. Germline assignment: CDR1 MDHEN and CDR2 SYDVKM. The CDR3 has 14 amino acids. V lost 2 bases, J lost 2 bases, and 1 base stayed unmatched. Sorted CD4+ subsets: naive, central memory, regulatory, stem cell-like memory (CD45RO/CCR7/CD25/CD127/CD95/CD27 panel).

The sample was naive CD4+ T cells from blood. V gene TRBV28 combines with J gene TRBJ2-5; 8 positions agree with TRBD2. The clonotype comes from a man between 18 and 35 years old in good health. DNA of the CDR3: TGTGCCAGCAGTTTACGGGGGGGACAAGAGACCCAGTACTTC. Translating gives CASSLRGGQETQYF.